This T cell receptor (beta chain) was found in a study of spatial heterogeneity in lung cancer. This clonotype was recorded many times. Its antigen is undetermined. Time point noted: sample taken at primary tumor resection. The donors, around 72 patients with untreated early-stage non-small cell lung cancer, provided the samples. The input material, whole RNA from tumor, nontumor lung or frozen PBMC, was sequenced unsorted. Each molecule of TCR cDNA was tagged with one unique molecular identifier. TCRdb independently ran MiXCR on the 5' RACE reads; one entry per CDR3 protein. Here the sample spans some 25,000 distinct CDR3 sequences, about 7% being singletons. The germline gives CDR1 MNHEY, CDR2 SVGEGT. Trimming took 8 bases from V and 4 from J, leaving 15 bases between them. The CDR3 is 14 amino acids. General study findings and limits: The numbers of ubiquitous and regional expanded TCRs correlated with ubiquitous and regional nonsynonymous mutations, respectively. Counts that tracked tumor mutation counts were those of expanded intratumoral alpha and beta TCRs.

Source: lung tumor tissue, taken at surgery. This TCR came from a male donor with early-stage non-small cell lung cancer. The genes are TRBV6-2 or TRBV6-3 and TRBJ1-5; no firm D call. The CDR3 is CASVSVNGNQPQHF. The CDR3 nucleotides are TGTGCCAGCGTGTCCGTGAACGGTAATCAGCCCCAGCATTTT.